Included here is one T cell receptor beta chain sequence, with context. The antigen is unknown. These data are taken from a study of T cell responses to AZD1222 COVID-19 vaccine. General study results and limits: Without day 14 samples, only post-peak T cell repertoires were studied.

The CDR3 sequence is 16 residues long. The germline gives CDR1 MGHDK, CDR2 SYGVNS. V dropped 10 bases and J dropped 2; count of bases not matched to a gene: 16. The method was immunoSEQ multiplex PCR; TCRdb's version includes in-frame clones alone and lacks a portion of them. The sample contains some 120,000 clones, just under 95% of which appear only once. The genes are TRBV25-1 and TRBJ1-2; 7 bases map to TRBD1. The sequencing used peripheral blood, collected on day 0 of AZD1222 vaccination. The TCR comes from an adult in good health. The CDR3, as DNA: TGTGCCACCACGGGAAGGGGGCGCTTAGGGAACTATGGCTACACCTTC. Translating gives CATTGRGRLGNYGYTF.